The 28 T cell receptor beta chains reported below all come from one sample, sequenced in a study of early T cells in non-severe SARS-CoV-2 infection. A single record per CDR3 protein comes from TCRdb applying MiXCR to the 5' RACE reads. In the table there are some 38,000 distinct CDR3 sequences, roughly 4.8% of which are singletons. The sample was whole blood. These receptors were obtained from an adult who was a healthcare worker with PCR-confirmed SARS-CoV-2 infection or an uninfected control (not recorded which).

This clonotype occurred many times. The chain links TRBV19 to TRBJ1-3, with D perhaps matching TRBD1 (6 bases). The CDR3 is made up of 17 amino acids. Trimming removed 10 bases at V and 0 bases at J, with 22 bases between. Looked up from germline, CDR1 is LNHDA and CDR2 is SQIVND (reference sequence). This CDR3 is CAKNRVLLSYSGNTIYF. CDR3 bases: TGTGCCAAAAACAGGGTCCTCTTATCATACTCTGGAAACACCATATATTTT.

There are many counts of this clonotype. The rearrangement links TRBV10-3 to TRBJ1-4; 7 nucleotides match TRBD1. In germline, CDR1 is ENHRY, CDR2 SYGVKD. The CDR3 runs 15 residues. V lost 2 bases, J lost 5 bases, and 5 bases stayed unmatched. The CDR3 region is CAISEAGGLNEKLFF. The DNA of the CDR3 is TGTGCCATCAGTGAGGCAGGGGGGTTGAATGAAAAACTGTTTTTT.

This clonotype was recorded at least ten times. This sequence joins TRBV19 and TRBJ2-1, with TRBD2 identical over 9 bases. There are 17 residues in the CDR3. Germline-derived CDR1 and CDR2 are LNHDA and SQIVND (reference sequence). The J segment lost 7 bases and the V segment lost 5 bases, leaving 15 bases of the junction unmatched. CDR3 residues: CASSSPTGGGAFNEQFF. CDR3 DNA sequence: TGTGCCAGTAGTTCCCCGACGGGCGGGGGGGCGTTTAATGAGCAGTTCTTC.

This clonotype was seen repeatedly, ten times or more. The rearrangement links TRBV12-3 or TRBV12-4 to TRBJ2-1; TRBD2 aligns across 10 bases. This CDR3 is 15 amino acids long. Trimming cost V 5 bases and J 5 bases; bases outside gene matches: 6. The CDR3 DNA reads TGTGCCAGCAGTGGCATAGCGGGGGGAGACAATGAGCAGTTCTTC. Encoded protein: CASSGIAGGDNEQFF.

This clonotype has a count of ten or more. J is TRBJ2-1 and V is TRBV20-1; 10 nucleotides line up with TRBD2. Germline CDR1 is DFQATT and CDR2 is SNEGSKA (reference sequence). V gave up 0 bases and J gave up 1 base; unmatched junction bases: 9. The CDR3 consists of 18 residues. The CDR3: CSARDRLAGVQSYNEQFF. The CDR3 bases are TGCAGTGCTAGAGATCGGCTAGCGGGGGTTCAGTCCTACAATGAGCAGTTCTTC.

This clonotype was detected many times. The chain's CDR3 is CASSYGSNYGYTF. The CDR3 DNA follows: TGCGCCAGCAGCTATGGCAGTAACTATGGCTACACCTTC. The rearrangement joins TRBV5-1 to TRBJ1-2; D call uncertain. The CDR3 runs to 13 residues. Germline V gives CDR1 SGHRS, CDR2 YFSETQ. The V gene lost 3 bases and the J gene lost 1 base, with 7 bases spanning the gap.

This clonotype appeared many times. At one end the junction does not follow the germline gene, possibly because of a read error. J is TRBJ2-1 and V is TRBV29-1; D remains ambiguous. This CDR3 has 9 amino acids. The germline gives CDR1 SQVTM, CDR2 ANQGSEA. This chain's CDR3 is CSVGAAMDF. The CDR3 DNA is TGCAGCGTTGGGGCTGCGATGGACTTC.

In its sample, this clonotype was seen many times. V gene TRBV24-1 combines with J gene TRBJ2-6, with TRBD1 matching over 7 bases. The CDR3 is 16 amino acids. The germline V gene has CDR1 KGHDR and CDR2 SFDVKD. The V and J ends lost 3 bases and 2 bases, in that order; junction bases with no gene match: 3. CDR3 sequence reads: CATSDRQGAGANVLTF. The DNA for the CDR3 is TGTGCCACCAGTGATCGTCAGGGGGCTGGGGCCAACGTCCTGACTTTC.

This clonotype turned up a few times. The chain joins TRBV4-1 to TRBJ2-7; possible D gene TRBD2, 5 bases. V lost 0 bases, J lost 2 bases, and 14 bases lay in between. Looked up from germline, CDR1 is MGHRA and CDR2 is YSYEKL. The CDR3 has 16 amino acids. The CDR3 loop reads CASSQDGGSSTYEQYF. For the CDR3, the DNA is TGCGCCAGCAGCCAAGATGGCGGGTCCTCCACCTACGAGCAGTACTTC.

The V and J genes are TRBV18 and TRBJ1-1; tentatively, D is TRBD1 (5 bases). Germline values: CDR1 KGHSH, CDR2 LQKENI. V lost 3 bases, J lost 2 bases, and 7 bases lay in between. The CDR3 is 13 residues long. The CDR3 spells CASSPRDNTEAFF. The DNA for the CDR3 is TGTGCCAGCTCACCGCGGGACAACACTGAAGCTTTCTTT. The full variable domain, rest sourced from reference TRBV18 and TRBJ1-1, is NAGVMQNPRHLVRRRGQEARLRCSPMKGHSHVYWYRQLPEEGLKFMVYLQKENIIDESGMPKERFSAEFPKEGPSILRIQQVVRGDSAAYFCASSPRDNTEAFFGQGTRLTVV.

This clonotype was seen many times. The chain links TRBV7-8 to TRBJ2-2, with no clear D. CDR3 length: 13 amino acids. The germline V and J ends were trimmed by 2 bases and 3 bases, with 4 bases remaining between them. Germline-derived CDR1 and CDR2 are SGHVS and FQNEAQ. In DNA form, the CDR3 reads TGTGCCAGCAGCTTATTCCACACCGGGGAGCTGTTTTTT. Residues: CASSLFHTGELFF.

This clonotype was counted only a few times. The chain has TRBV11-2 and TRBJ2-7; a possible D gene is TRBD2 (6 bases). Trimming shortened V by 3 bases and J by 6 bases, and 12 bases separated the two germline ends. The CDR3 is 13 amino acids. Germline V gene data show CDR1 as SGHAT and CDR2 as FQNNGV. As DNA, the CDR3 is TGTGCCAGCAGCTTTGGGAGGCCGGGCGAGCAGTACTTC. Its translation: CASSFGRPGEQYF.

This clonotype was seen ten or more times. For the CDR3, the DNA is TGTGCCAGTAGTATCGCCGGACAGACTGAAGCTTTCTTT. Protein: CASSIAGQTEAFF. The rearrangement uses TRBV19 and TRBJ1-1, with D perhaps matching TRBD1 (6 bases). Trimming left V 3 bases short and J 5 bases short, with 10 bases between. This CDR3 contains 13 residues. Per the germline V gene, CDR1 is LNHDA and CDR2 is SQIVND (reference sequence).

The sample holds many counts of this clonotype. The chain links TRBV5-1 to TRBJ1-1, with 7 positions matching TRBD1. Losses at the gene ends were 4 bases for V and 4 bases for J; bases not matched to a gene: 7. The germline V gene has CDR1 SGHRS and CDR2 YFSETQ. The length of the CDR3 is 14 residues. Here the CDR3 DNA reads TGCGCCAGCAGCCCAGACAGGGTCGGCACTGAAGCTTTCTTT. This gives the protein CASSPDRVGTEAFF.

This clonotype was counted at least ten times. The genes are TRBV3-1 and TRBJ1-1, with D perhaps TRBD1 (5 bases). The germline CDR1 and CDR2 sequences are LGHDT and YNNKEL (reference sequence). V lost 4 bases, J lost 1 base, and 19 bases lay in between. CDR3 length: 17 residues. CDR3 sequence reads: CASSLLLGGSGNTEAFF. CDR3 DNA: TGTGCCAGCAGCCTTCTTCTGGGGGGGTCTGGGAACACTGAAGCTTTCTTT. The full variable domain, its missing parts supplied by reference TRBV3-1 and TRBJ1-1, is DTAVSQTPKYLVTQMGNDKSIKCEQNLGHDTMYWYKQDSKKFLKIMFSYNNKELIINETVPNRFSPKSPDKAHLNLHINSLELGDSAVYFCASSLLLGGSGNTEAFFGQGTRLTVV.

This chain connects TRBV10-2 to TRBJ2-5; D might be TRBD1 (6 bases). Germline loops: CDR1 WSHSY, CDR2 SAAADI. The CDR3 has 12 residues. Trimming stripped 8 bases from V and 2 bases from J, with 9 bases between. The CDR3 loop is CASGQGQETQYF. The CDR3 DNA follows: TGCGCCAGCGGGCAGGGGCAAGAGACCCAGTACTTC.

The sample holds many counts of this clonotype. The chain recombines TRBV7-2 with TRBJ2-3; D may be TRBD2 (6 bases). The CDR3 is 15 amino acids. V gave up 5 bases and J gave up 2 bases, with 14 bases separating them. In germline, CDR1 is SGHTA, CDR2 FQGNSA. CDR3 loop: CASSAGGALTDTQYF. The CDR3 region has the DNA TGTGCCAGCAGCGCAGGAGGGGCCCTCACAGATACGCAGTATTTT. Together with reference TRBV7-2 and TRBJ2-3, the CDR3 gives the full variable domain: GAGVSQSPSNKVTEKGKDVELRCDPISGHTALYWYRQSLGQGLEFLIYFQGNSAPDKSGLPSDRFSAERTGGSVSTLTIQRTQQEDSAVYLCASSAGGALTDTQYFGPGTRLTVL.

The chain joins TRBV29-1 to TRBJ2-5; D tentatively reads TRBD1 or TRBD2 (5 bases each). Germline V lookup: CDR1 SQVTM, CDR2 ANQGSEA. The CDR3 sequence is 18 residues long. Trimming removed 0 bases at V and 5 bases at J, with 25 bases between. The CDR3 bases are TGCAGCGTTGAAGATCGATGGGGCCGGCCGCAAGGCGGGGAGACCCAGTACTTC. This encodes CSVEDRWGRPQGGETQYF.

This clonotype was counted at least ten times. Mismatch with germline at one junction end may stem from a read error. V and J are TRBV14 and TRBJ2-1; D is undetermined. Per germline, CDR1 SGHDN and CDR2 FVKESK. CDR3 length equals 13 residues. CDR3 residues: CASSQVYKGQQAF. CDR3 nucleotide sequence: TGTGCCAGCAGCCAAGTTTATAAGGGCCAGCAGGCCTTC. Variable domain in full (rest from reference TRBV14 and TRBJ2-1): EAGVTQFPSHSVIEKGQTVTLRCDPISGHDNLYWYRRVMGKEIKFLLHFVKESKQDESGMPNNRFLAERTGGTYSTLKVQPAELEDSGVYFCASSQVYKGQQAFGPGTRLTVL.

Many counts were recorded for this clonotype. V usage is TRBV29-1 and J usage is TRBJ1-5; no firm D call. The length of the CDR3 is 15 residues. Trimming took 6 bases from V and 1 from J, leaving 16 bases between them. Germline values: CDR1 SQVTM, CDR2 ANQGSEA. The DNA of the CDR3 is TGCAGCGTCCGTCTCGACGGAAGAAGCAATCAGCCCCAGCATTTT. It yields the protein CSVRLDGRSNQPQHF.

At least ten counts were recorded for this clonotype. The V gene is TRBV7-8, the J gene TRBJ2-7; TRBD1 matches at 9 bases. CDR3 length: 16 amino acids. V lost 5 bases and J lost 3; bases outside the gene matches: 11. CDR1 and CDR2 from the germline V gene are SGHVS and FQNEAQ. This CDR3 is CASSPPPWTGDYEQYF. CDR3 nucleotides: TGTGCCAGCAGCCCCCCCCCATGGACAGGGGACTACGAGCAGTACTTC.

There are many counts of this clonotype. The genes are TRBV7-8 and TRBJ2-7; D remains ambiguous. Germline CDR1 reads SGHVS; CDR2 reads FQNEAQ. The ends were cut back, 1 base at V and 3 bases at J, with 13 bases in the middle. This CDR3 region has 15 residues. CDR3 residues: CASSLVKGNNYEQYF. For the CDR3, the DNA is TGTGCCAGCAGCTTAGTAAAAGGGAATAACTACGAGCAGTACTTC.

V gene TRBV7-6 combines with J gene TRBJ2-3; D is ambiguous. The CDR3 has 9 residues. V lost 5 bases and J 14 bases, leaving 8 bases between the germline ends. Germline CDR1 is SGHVS and CDR2 is FNYEAQ. CDR3 region: CASSPGSYF. The CDR3, as DNA: TGTGCCAGCAGCCCGGGTTCGTATTTT. The full variable domain, completed using reference TRBV7-6 and TRBJ2-3, is GAGVSQSPRYKVTKRGQDVALRCDPISGHVSLYWYRQALGQGPEFLTYFNYEAQQDKSGLPNDRFSAERPEGSISTLTIQRTEQRDSAMYRCASSPGSYFGPGTRLTVL.

At least ten counts were recorded for this clonotype. The chain recombines TRBV11-2 with TRBJ1-4; D uncertain. CDR1 SGHAT and CDR2 FQNNGV come from the germline V gene. The CDR3 runs to 11 residues. Trimming took 3 bases from V and 7 from J, leaving 3 bases between them. The CDR3: CASSFREKLFF. CDR3 coding DNA: TGTGCCAGCAGCTTTCGTGAAAAACTGTTTTTT.

This clonotype was seen a handful of times. This chain links TRBV2 with TRBJ1-5; D uncertain. CDR1 is SNHLY and CDR2 is FYNNEI in the germline V gene. Trimming shortened V by 2 bases and J by 8 bases, and 13 bases separated the two germline ends. CDR3 length: 14 amino acids. CDR3 nucleotide sequence: TGTGCCAGCAGTGAACGAAGTTTCGGAGAGCCCCAGCATTTT. This sequence encodes CASSERSFGEPQHF.

This clonotype has ten or more counts. V gene TRBV6-5 combines with J gene TRBJ1-5, with D unclear. The ends were cut back, 8 bases at V and 3 bases at J, with 14 bases in the middle. There are 14 residues in the CDR3. Germline V gene sequence: CDR1 MNHEY, CDR2 SVGAGI. The CDR3 DNA sequence: TGTGCCAGCGCAAGGGTCGGTATCAATCAGCCCCAGCATTTT. This encodes CASARVGINQPQHF.

At least ten counts were recorded for this clonotype. J is TRBJ2-3 and V is TRBV29-1; 9 nucleotides align to TRBD2. J gave up 2 bases and V 4 bases, and 4 bases lay outside the gene matches. CDR3 length: 14 residues. Germline-derived CDR1 and CDR2 are SQVTM and ANQGSEA. The CDR3: CSVVGTSSTDTQYF. CDR3 sequence (DNA): TGCAGCGTTGTGGGGACTAGCTCCACAGATACGCAGTATTTT.

This clonotype was counted at least ten times. This chain uses TRBV24-1 with TRBJ2-1; TRBD2 matches 13 bases. This CDR3 spans 16 amino acids. CDR1 is KGHDR, CDR2 SFDVKD, per germline. J was trimmed by 8 bases and V by 3 bases; bases with no gene match: 6. This chain's CDR3 is CATSDPTSGGMDEQFF. DNA for the CDR3: TGTGCCACCAGTGATCCGACTAGCGGGGGGATGGATGAGCAGTTCTTC.